This T cell receptor beta chain was retrieved from a study of T cell responses to AZD1222 COVID-19 vaccine. Study results and caveats: Spike was spanned by vaccine-associated CD4 TCRs, with dominance at 160-218 and 743-854.

CDR3 length equals 15 residues. CDR1 SGHTA and CDR2 FQGNSA come from the germline V gene. Trimming left V 5 bases short and J 4 bases short, with 17 bases between. Worth noting for this clone: Its matching antigen is unknown.

Produced via immunoSEQ multiplex PCR; TCRdb's table is partial and in-frame only. The table shows under 75,000 clones, with approximately 84% occurring only once. The V and J genes are TRBV7-2 and TRBJ1-2; weak D call: TRBD1 (6 bases). Sequenced here: peripheral blood, sampled on day 0 of AZD1222 vaccination. The receptor comes from an adult in good health. The chain's CDR3 is CASSPETGNAYGYTF. CDR3 coding DNA: TGTGCCAGCAGCCCCGAAACAGGGAATGCCTATGGCTACACCTTC.